These 8 T cell receptor beta chains were all obtained from the same sample, sequenced in a study of blood T cell repertoires in COVID-19. The method was immunoSEQ multiplex PCR; TCRdb's version includes in-frame clones alone and lacks a portion of them. Of over 200,000 clones listed, 75% to 90% are singletons. The sequencing input was peripheral blood. The origin of the receptors is a man in his fifties or sixties who had recovered from COVID-19.

The chain is built from TRBV12-3 or TRBV12-4 and TRBJ1-2; tentative D call: TRBD1 (6 bases). Trimming shortened V by 2 bases and J by 4 bases, and 8 bases separated the two germline ends. The CDR3 covers 13 residues. The DNA of the CDR3 is TGTGCCAGCAGTTTACAACAGGGCTATGGCTACACCTTC. The encoded protein is CASSLQQGYGYTF.

A single count supports this clone. V gene TRBV28 combines with J gene TRBJ2-7, with a weak D call TRBD2 (5 bases). Germline-derived CDR1 and CDR2 are MDHEN and SYDVKM. The ends were cut back, 5 bases at V and 4 bases at J, with 21 bases in the middle. The CDR3 length is 16 residues. CDR3 sequence: CASSTPGRGTPYEQYF. The CDR3 bases are TGTGCCAGCAGTACCCCCGGCCGGGGAACCCCTTACGAGCAGTACTTC.

The rearrangement uses TRBV5-4 and TRBJ2-3; D unresolved. Germline-derived CDR1 and CDR2 are SGHNT and YYREEE (reference sequence). This CDR3 contains 11 residues. V shed 3 bases and J shed 6 bases, with 5 bases lying between them. DNA for the CDR3: TGTGCCAGCAGCTCGCGCGATACGCAGTATTTT. Translating it yields CASSSRDTQYF.

The chain carries TRBV12-3 or TRBV12-4 and TRBJ1-1; D call uncertain. The V end lost 6 bases, the J end lost 7 bases, and 12 bases lay between the germline ends. The CDR3 is 12 amino acids. CDR3 sequence: CASSPDMGEAFF. CDR3 bases: TGTGCCAGCAGCCCCGACATGGGTGAAGCTTTCTTT.

The chain recombines TRBV7-9 with TRBJ1-5; TRBD1 is a possible D gene (5 bases). Germline CDR1 reads SEHNR; CDR2 reads FQNEAQ (reference sequence). V was pared by 2 bases and J by 2 bases, with 13 bases between. This CDR3 is 16 amino acids long. CDR3 in DNA: TGTGCCAGCAGCTTAAATGGGGCGACGGGCAATCAGCCCCAGCATTTT. As protein: CASSLNGATGNQPQHF. The complete variable domain, with remaining parts taken from reference TRBV7-9 and TRBJ1-5, reads DTGVSQNPRHKITKRGQNVTFRCDPISEHNRLYWYRQTLGQGPEFLTYFQNEAQLEKSRLLSDRFSAERPKGSFSTLEIQRTEQGDSAMYLCASSLNGATGNQPQHFGDGTRLSIL.

V and J are TRBV27 and TRBJ1-6, with D unclear. V lost 6 bases and J 7 bases, leaving 16 bases between the germline ends. The CDR3 runs to 15 residues. CDR1 is MNHEY, CDR2 SMNVEV, per germline (reference sequence). CDR3 sequence: CASRPIDGGNSPLHF. CDR3 coding DNA: TGTGCCAGCAGACCCATAGACGGAGGAAATTCACCCCTCCACTTT.

V is TRBV19 and J is TRBJ2-2; no firm D call. The V end was cut by 1 base, the J end by 2 bases, with 8 bases between. The CDR3 loop spans 15 amino acids. Looked up from germline, CDR1 is LNHDA and CDR2 is SQIVND (reference sequence). The DNA of the CDR3 is TGTGCCAGTAGTATAGTTAGGAGTAACACCGGGGAGCTGTTTTTT. Protein sequence: CASSIVRSNTGELFF.

This clone was found once. The chain couples TRBV28 to TRBJ2-7; 7 nucleotides line up with TRBD2. The germline gives CDR1 MDHEN, CDR2 SYDVKM. The trim removed 3 bases at V and 2 bases at J, leaving 4 bases unmatched. This CDR3 has 14 amino acids. CDR3 in amino acids: CASSFTLAAYEQYF. CDR3 sequence (DNA): TGTGCCAGCAGTTTTACCCTAGCGGCCTACGAGCAGTACTTC. The full variable domain, with the rest looked up from reference TRBV28 and TRBJ2-7, is DVKVTQSSRYLVKRTGEKVFLECVQDMDHENMFWYRQDPGLGLRLIYFSYDVKMKEKGDIPEGYSVSREKKERFSLILESASTNQTSMYLCASSFTLAAYEQYFGPGTRLTVT.